This T cell receptor (beta chain) comes out of a study of prognosis after radiotherapy for stage I lung cancer. Study background: In this cohort, every patient with non-small cell lung cancer was regarded as medically inoperable.

This clonotype occurred many times. Its antigen is not identified. Two rounds of multiplex PCR amplified TCR beta CDR3 from genomic DNA. First-round PCR used primers specific to each TRBV and TRBJ gene. TCRdb processed the multiplex PCR reads anew with MiXCR; each CDR3 protein has one entry. The profile shows about 51,000 distinct CDR3 sequences, under 45% of them singletons. Findings of the study overall: Counts of unique TCR clones fell following stereotactic body radiation therapy, median about 10,000 versus 6,900.

The V end lost 7 bases, the J end lost 7 bases, and 16 bases lay between the germline ends. The V gene's germline CDR1 is SQVTM and CDR2 ANQGSEA. This CDR3 has 13 residues. The sequencing here drew on PBMCs, taken before or after stereotactic body radiation therapy (not recorded which). This clonotype was sampled from a donor at least 50 years old with non-small cell lung cancer. This chain links TRBV29-1 with TRBJ1-4; tentatively, D is TRBD1 (5 bases). The CDR3 bases are TGCAGCGGGTCGGGGGTTGGGGGTGAAAAACTGTTTTTT. This codes for CSGSGVGGEKLFF.